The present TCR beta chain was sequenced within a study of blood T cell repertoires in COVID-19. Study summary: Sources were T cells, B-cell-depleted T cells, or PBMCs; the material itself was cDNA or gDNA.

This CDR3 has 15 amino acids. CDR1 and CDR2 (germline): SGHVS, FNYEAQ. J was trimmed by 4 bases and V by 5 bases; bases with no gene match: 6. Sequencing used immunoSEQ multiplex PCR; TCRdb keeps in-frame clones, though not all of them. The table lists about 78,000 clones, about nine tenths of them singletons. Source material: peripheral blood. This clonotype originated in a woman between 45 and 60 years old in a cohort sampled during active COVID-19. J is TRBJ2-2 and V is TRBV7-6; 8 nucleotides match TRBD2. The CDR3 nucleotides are TGTGCCAGCAGCCCCGGGACTAGTCTCACCGGGGAGCTGTTTTTT. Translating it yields CASSPGTSLTGELFF. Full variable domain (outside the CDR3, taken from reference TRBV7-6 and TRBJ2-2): GAGVSQSPRYKVTKRGQDVALRCDPISGHVSLYWYRQALGQGPEFLTYFNYEAQQDKSGLPNDRFSAERPEGSISTLTIQRTEQRDSAMYRCASSPGTSLTGELFFGEGSRLTVL.